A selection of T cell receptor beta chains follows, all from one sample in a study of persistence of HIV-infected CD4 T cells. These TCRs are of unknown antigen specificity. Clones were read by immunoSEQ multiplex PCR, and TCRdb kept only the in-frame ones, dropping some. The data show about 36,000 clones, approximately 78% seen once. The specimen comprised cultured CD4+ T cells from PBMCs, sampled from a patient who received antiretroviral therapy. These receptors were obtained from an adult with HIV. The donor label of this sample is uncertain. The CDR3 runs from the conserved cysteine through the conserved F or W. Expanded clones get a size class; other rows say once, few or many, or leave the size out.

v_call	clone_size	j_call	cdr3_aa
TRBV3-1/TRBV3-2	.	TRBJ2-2	CASSQGVGPNTGELFF
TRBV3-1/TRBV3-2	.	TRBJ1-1	CASSQRSMNTEAFF
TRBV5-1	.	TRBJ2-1	CASSLAGGGYSNEQFF
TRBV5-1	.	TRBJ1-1	CASSPTETANTEAFF
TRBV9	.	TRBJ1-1	CASSVEGLGDGEAFF
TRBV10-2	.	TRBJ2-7	CASKGEVASYEQYF
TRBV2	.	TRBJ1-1	CASSEGRTANTEAFF
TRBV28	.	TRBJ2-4	CASSLRAGVGNIQYF
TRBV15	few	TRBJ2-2	CATSRETGELFF
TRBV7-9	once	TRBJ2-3	CASSFTLGDTQYF
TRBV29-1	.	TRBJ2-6	CSVLGHKILGANVLTF